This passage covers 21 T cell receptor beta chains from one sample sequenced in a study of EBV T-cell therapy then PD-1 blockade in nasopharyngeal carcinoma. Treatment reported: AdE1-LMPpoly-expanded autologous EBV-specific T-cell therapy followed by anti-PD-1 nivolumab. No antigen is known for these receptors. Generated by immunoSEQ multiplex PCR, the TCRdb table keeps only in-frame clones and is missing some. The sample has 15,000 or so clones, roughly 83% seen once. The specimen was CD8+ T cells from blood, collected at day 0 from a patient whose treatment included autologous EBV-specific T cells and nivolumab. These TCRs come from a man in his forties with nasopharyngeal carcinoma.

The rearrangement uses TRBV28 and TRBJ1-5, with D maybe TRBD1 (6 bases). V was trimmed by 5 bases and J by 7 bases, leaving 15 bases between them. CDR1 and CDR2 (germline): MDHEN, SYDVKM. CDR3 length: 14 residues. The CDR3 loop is CASSIFLQGQPQHF. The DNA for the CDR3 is TGTGCCAGCAGTATCTTCCTACAGGGCCAGCCCCAGCATTTT.

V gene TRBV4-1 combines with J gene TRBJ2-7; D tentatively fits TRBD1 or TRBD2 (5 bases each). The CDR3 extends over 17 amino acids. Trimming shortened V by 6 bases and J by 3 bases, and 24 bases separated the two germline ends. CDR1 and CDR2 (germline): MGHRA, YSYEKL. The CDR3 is CASSFIRGPGKVYEQYF. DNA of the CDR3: TGCGCCAGCAGTTTTATTCGGGGACCAGGGAAAGTCTACGAGCAGTACTTC.

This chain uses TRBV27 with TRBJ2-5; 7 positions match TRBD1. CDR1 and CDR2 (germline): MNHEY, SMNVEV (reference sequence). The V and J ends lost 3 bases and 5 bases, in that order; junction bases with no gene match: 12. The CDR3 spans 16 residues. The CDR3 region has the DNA TGTGCCAGCAGTTTTACCGGGACAAGGGGGCCCGAGACCCAGTACTTC. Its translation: CASSFTGTRGPETQYF.

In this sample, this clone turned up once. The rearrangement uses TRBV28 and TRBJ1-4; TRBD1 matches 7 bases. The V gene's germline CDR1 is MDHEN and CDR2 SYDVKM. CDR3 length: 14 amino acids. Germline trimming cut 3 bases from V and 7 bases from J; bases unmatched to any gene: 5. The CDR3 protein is CASSFGQVIEKLFF. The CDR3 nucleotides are TGTGCCAGCAGTTTCGGACAGGTTATTGAAAAACTGTTTTTT. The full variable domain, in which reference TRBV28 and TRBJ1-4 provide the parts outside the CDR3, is DVKVTQSSRYLVKRTGEKVFLECVQDMDHENMFWYRQDPGLGLRLIYFSYDVKMKEKGDIPEGYSVSREKKERFSLILESASTNQTSMYLCASSFGQVIEKLFFGSGTQLSVL.

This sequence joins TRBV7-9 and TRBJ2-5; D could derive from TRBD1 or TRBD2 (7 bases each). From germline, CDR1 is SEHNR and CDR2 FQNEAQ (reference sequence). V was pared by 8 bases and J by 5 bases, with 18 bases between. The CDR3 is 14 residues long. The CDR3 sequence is CASRPGGAGETQYF. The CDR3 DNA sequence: TGTGCCAGCCGACCAGGGGGGGCTGGTGAGACCCAGTACTTC.

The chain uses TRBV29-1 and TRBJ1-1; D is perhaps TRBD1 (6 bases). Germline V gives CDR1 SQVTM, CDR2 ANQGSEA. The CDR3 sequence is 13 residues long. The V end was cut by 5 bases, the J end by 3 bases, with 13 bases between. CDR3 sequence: CSVWRGAYTEAFF. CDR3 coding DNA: TGCAGCGTTTGGCGGGGGGCTTACACTGAAGCTTTCTTT. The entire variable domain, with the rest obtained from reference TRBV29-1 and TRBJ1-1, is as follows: SAVISQKPSRDICQRGTSLTIQCQVDSQVTMMFWYRQQPGQSLTLIATANQGSEATYESGFVIDKFPISRPNLTFSTLTVSNMSPEDSSIYLCSVWRGAYTEAFFGQGTRLTVV.

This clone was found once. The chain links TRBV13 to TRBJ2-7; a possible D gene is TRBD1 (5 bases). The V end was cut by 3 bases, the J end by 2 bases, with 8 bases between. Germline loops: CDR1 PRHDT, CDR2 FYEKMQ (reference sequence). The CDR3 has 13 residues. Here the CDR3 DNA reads TGTGCCAGCAGCTTGTACAGGACCTACGAGCAGTACTTC. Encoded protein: CASSLYRTYEQYF.

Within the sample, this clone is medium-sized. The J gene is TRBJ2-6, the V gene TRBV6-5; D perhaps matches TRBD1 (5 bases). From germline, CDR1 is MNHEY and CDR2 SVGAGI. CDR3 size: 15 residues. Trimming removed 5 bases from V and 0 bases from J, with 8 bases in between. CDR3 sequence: CASSIDSSGANVLTF. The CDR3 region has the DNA TGTGCCAGCAGTATTGACAGCTCTGGGGCCAACGTCCTGACTTTC.

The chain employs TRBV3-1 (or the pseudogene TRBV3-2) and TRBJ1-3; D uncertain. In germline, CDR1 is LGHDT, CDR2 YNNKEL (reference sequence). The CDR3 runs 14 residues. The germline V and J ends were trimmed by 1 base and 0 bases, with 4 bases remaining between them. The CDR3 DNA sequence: TGTGCCAGCAGCCAAGCGGGCTCTGGAAACACCATATATTTT. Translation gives CASSQAGSGNTIYF.

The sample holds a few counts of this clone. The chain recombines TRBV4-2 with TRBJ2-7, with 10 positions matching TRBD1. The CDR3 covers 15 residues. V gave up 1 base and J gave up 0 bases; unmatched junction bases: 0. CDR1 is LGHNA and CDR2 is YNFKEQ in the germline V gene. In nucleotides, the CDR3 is TGTGCCAGCAGCCAAGGGACAGGGGGCTCCTACGAGCAGTACTTC. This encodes CASSQGTGGSYEQYF.

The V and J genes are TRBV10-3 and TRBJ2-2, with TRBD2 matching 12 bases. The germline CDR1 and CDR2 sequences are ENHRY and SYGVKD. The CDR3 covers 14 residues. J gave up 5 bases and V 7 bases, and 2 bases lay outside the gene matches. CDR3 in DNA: TGTGCCATCAACACTAGCGGGGGGACCGGGGAGCTGTTTTTT. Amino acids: CAINTSGGTGELFF.

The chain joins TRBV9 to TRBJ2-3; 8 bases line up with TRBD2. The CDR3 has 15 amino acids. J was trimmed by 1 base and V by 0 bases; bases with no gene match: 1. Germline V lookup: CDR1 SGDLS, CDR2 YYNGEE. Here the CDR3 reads CASSVAAGGTDTQYF. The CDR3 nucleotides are TGTGCCAGCAGCGTAGCAGCGGGGGGCACAGATACGCAGTATTTT.

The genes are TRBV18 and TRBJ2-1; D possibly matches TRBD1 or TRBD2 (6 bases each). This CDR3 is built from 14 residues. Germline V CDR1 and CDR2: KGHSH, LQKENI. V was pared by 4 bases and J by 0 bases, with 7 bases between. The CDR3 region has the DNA TGTGCCAGCTCACAGGGGGGCTCCTACAATGAGCAGTTCTTC. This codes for CASSQGGSYNEQFF. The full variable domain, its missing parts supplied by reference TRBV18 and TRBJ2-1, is NAGVMQNPRHLVRRRGQEARLRCSPMKGHSHVYWYRQLPEEGLKFMVYLQKENIIDESGMPKERFSAEFPKEGPSILRIQQVVRGDSAAYFCASSQGGSYNEQFFGPGTRLTVL.

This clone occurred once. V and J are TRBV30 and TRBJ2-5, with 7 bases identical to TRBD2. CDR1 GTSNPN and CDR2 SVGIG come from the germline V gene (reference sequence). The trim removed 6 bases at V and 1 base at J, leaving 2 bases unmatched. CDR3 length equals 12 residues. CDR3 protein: CACPSGQETQYF. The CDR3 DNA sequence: TGTGCCTGCCCTAGCGGCCAAGAGACCCAGTACTTC.

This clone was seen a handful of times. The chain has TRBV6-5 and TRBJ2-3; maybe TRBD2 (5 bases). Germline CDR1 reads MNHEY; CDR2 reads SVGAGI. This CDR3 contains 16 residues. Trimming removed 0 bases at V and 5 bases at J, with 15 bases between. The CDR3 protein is CASSYSTGVIGDTQYF. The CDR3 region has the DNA TGTGCCAGCAGTTACTCGACCGGGGTGATTGGAGATACGCAGTATTTT.

Written as DNA, the CDR3 is TGCGCCAGCAGCGCCAGGCAATCAGGGGAGCAGTTCTTC. Its protein product is CASSARQSGEQFF. V and J are TRBV4-1 and TRBJ2-1, with D tentatively TRBD1 (5 bases). This CDR3 contains 13 residues. V was clipped by 5 bases and J by 10 bases, with 15 bases between them. Germline lookup yields CDR1 MGHRA and CDR2 YSYEKL.

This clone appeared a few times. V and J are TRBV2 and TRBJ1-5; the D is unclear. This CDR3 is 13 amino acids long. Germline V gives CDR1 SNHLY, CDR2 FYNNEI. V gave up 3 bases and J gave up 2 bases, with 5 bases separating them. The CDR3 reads CASSDRGNQPQHF. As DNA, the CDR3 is TGTGCCAGCAGTGATAGGGGCAATCAGCCCCAGCATTTT. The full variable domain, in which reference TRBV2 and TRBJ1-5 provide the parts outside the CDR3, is EPEVTQTPSHQVTQMGQEVILRCVPISNHLYFYWYRQILGQKVEFLVSFYNNEISEKSEIFDDQFSVERPDGSNFTLKIRSTKLEDSAMYFCASSDRGNQPQHFGDGTRLSIL.

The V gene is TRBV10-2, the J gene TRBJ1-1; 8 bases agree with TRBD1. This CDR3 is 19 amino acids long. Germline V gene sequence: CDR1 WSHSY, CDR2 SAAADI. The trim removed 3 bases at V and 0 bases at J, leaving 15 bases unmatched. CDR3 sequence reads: CASSDETGVDGSMNTEAFF. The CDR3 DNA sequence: TGCGCCAGCAGTGATGAGACAGGGGTAGACGGGTCAATGAACACTGAAGCTTTCTTT.

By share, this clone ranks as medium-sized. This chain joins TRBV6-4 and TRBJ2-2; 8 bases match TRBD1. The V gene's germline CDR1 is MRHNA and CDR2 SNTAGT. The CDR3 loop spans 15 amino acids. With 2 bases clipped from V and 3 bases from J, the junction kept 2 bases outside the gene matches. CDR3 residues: CASSDGQGDTGELFF. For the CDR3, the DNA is TGTGCCAGCAGTGACGGACAGGGCGACACCGGGGAGCTGTTTTTT.

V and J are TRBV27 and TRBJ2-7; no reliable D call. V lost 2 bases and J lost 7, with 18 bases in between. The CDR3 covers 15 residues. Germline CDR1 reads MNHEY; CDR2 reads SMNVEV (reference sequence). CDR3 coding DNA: TGTGCCAGCAGTTTAAGGGCCCCCGTGGGTAGGGAGCAGTACTTC. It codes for CASSLRAPVGREQYF.

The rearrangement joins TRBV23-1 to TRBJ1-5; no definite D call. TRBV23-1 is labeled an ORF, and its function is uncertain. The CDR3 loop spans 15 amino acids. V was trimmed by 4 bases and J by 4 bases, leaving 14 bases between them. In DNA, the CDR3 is TGCGCCAGCAGTCCCGACCCCGAAAATAATCAGCCCCAGCATTTT. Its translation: CASSPDPENNQPQHF.